This TCR beta chain was documented in a study of blood T cell repertoires in COVID-19. Per the study methods: Estimates of nucleated cell counts were drawn from the amplification of reference gene primers. Clones were sequenced by immunoSEQ multiplex PCR, and TCRdb holds only the in-frame ones, with some missing. That table gives V, J and clone size, and the DNA gave D and trimming. Of approximately 100,000 clones in the sample, more than 70% were seen once. The sequenced sample consisted of peripheral blood. The receptor was isolated from a woman aged 30 to 39 with acute or convalescent COVID-19.

The CDR3 nucleotides are TGCGCCAGCAGCTTGAGTTTACAGGGGGCGCAGTACTTC. As protein: CASSLSLQGAQYF. The chain links TRBV5-1 to TRBJ2-7, with TRBD1 identical over 9 bases. Germline V gene lookup returns CDR1 SGHRS and CDR2 YFSETQ. The CDR3 runs to 13 residues. J was trimmed by 9 bases and V by 1 base; bases with no gene match: 5.